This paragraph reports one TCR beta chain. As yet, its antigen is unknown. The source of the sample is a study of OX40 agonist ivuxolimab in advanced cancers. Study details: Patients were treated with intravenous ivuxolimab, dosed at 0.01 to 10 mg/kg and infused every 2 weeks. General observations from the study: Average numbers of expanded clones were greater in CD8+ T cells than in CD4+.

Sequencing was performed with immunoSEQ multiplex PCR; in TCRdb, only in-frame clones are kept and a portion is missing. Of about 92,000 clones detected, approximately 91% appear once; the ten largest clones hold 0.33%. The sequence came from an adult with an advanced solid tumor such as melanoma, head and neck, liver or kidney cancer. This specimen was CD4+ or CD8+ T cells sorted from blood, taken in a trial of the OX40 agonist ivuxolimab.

DNA of the CDR3: TGTGCCAGCAGCCAAGATAAGACTAGCGGGAGGTCAGATACGCAGTATTTT. Its protein is CASSQDKTSGRSDTQYF. V usage is TRBV4-2 and J usage is TRBJ2-3, with 13 bases aligning to TRBD2. Unmatched junction bases numbered 4, after V lost 0 bases and J lost 4 bases. Germline V CDR1 and CDR2: LGHNA, YNFKEQ. CDR3 length: 17 amino acids.